These 11 T cell receptor beta chains came from one sample sequenced in a study of blood T cell repertoires in COVID-19. Profiled with immunoSEQ multiplex PCR; TCRdb holds only in-frame clones, not every one. The sample holds over 200,000 clones; roughly nine tenths are singletons and the top ten take over 4%. The specimen sequenced was peripheral blood. The receptors originated from a man aged 60-69 years who had recovered from COVID-19.

The chain joins TRBV9 to TRBJ2-3, with 9 bases lining up with TRBD1. Germline V gene sequence: CDR1 SGDLS, CDR2 YYNGEE. There are 12 residues in the CDR3. J lost 8 bases, V lost 3 bases, and 1 base had no gene match. CDR3: CASSAQGATQYF. The CDR3 nucleotides are TGTGCCAGCAGCGCACAGGGGGCTACGCAGTATTTT.

J is TRBJ1-2 and V is TRBV7-3, with 9 nucleotides matching TRBD1. With V trimmed by 4 bases and J by 8 bases, 2 bases remained unmatched. This CDR3 is 12 amino acids long. Germline CDR1 SGHTA, CDR2 FQGTGA. Here the CDR3 reads CASSSGQGGYTF. The CDR3 DNA reads as TGTGCCAGCAGCTCAGGACAGGGGGGCTACACCTTC. Full variable domain (outside the CDR3, taken from reference TRBV7-3 and TRBJ1-2): GAGVSQTPSNKVTEKGKYVELRCDPISGHTALYWYRQSLGQGPEFLIYFQGTGAADDSGLPNDRFFAVRPEGSVSTLKIQRTERGDSAVYLCASSSGQGGYTFGSGTRLTVV.

The V gene is TRBV5-1, the J gene TRBJ2-1, with 8 nucleotides matching TRBD1. The V gene's germline CDR1 is SGHRS and CDR2 YFSETQ. The CDR3 covers 15 residues. The ends lost 7 bases at V and 7 bases at J; junction bases unmatched: 13. This chain's CDR3 is CASSAGGTGTNEQFF. The CDR3 DNA reads TGCGCCAGCTCCGCCGGCGGGACAGGTACGAATGAGCAGTTCTTC.

This chain joins TRBV7-8 and TRBJ1-4; unclear D gene. This CDR3 contains 15 residues. The germline CDR1 and CDR2 sequences are SGHVS and FQNEAQ. The germline V and J ends were trimmed by 5 bases and 8 bases, with 18 bases remaining between them. CDR3 bases: TGTGCCAGCAGCCAACCGGGTAGAGGTGACGAAAAACTGTTTTTT. Protein product: CASSQPGRGDEKLFF. Filled out from reference TRBV7-8 and TRBJ1-4, the complete variable domain reads GAGVSQSPRYKVAKRGQDVALRCDPISGHVSLFWYQQALGQGPEFLTYFQNEAQLDKSGLPSDRFFAERPEGSVSTLKIQRTQQEDSAVYLCASSQPGRGDEKLFFGSGTQLSVL.

The chain links TRBV27 to TRBJ1-1; unclear D gene. The germline V gene has CDR1 MNHEY and CDR2 SMNVEV (reference sequence). This CDR3 has 16 amino acids. Trimming shortened V by 4 bases and J by 1 base, and 16 bases separated the two germline ends. The CDR3 region has the DNA TGTGCCAGCAGTTCCACGCAGGATAGACGGAACACTGAAGCTTTCTTT. This codes for CASSSTQDRRNTEAFF.

This sequence joins TRBV30 and TRBJ2-2, with a possible D match to TRBD2 (6 bases). V was trimmed by 0 bases and J by 7 bases, leaving 9 bases between them. This CDR3 contains 13 residues. Germline CDR1 GTSNPN, CDR2 SVGIG (reference sequence). The DNA for the CDR3 is TGTGCCTGGAGTGTTTCGGGGGACGGGGAGCTGTTTTTT. It translates to CAWSVSGDGELFF. Looking up the rest from reference TRBV30 and TRBJ2-2 gives the full variable domain: SQTIHQWPATLVQPVGSPLSLECTVEGTSNPNLYWYRQAAGRGLQLLFYSVGIGQISSEVPQNLSASRPQDRQFILSSKKLLLSDSGFYLCAWSVSGDGELFFGEGSRLTVL.

This clone was counted between two and nine times. The chain is built from TRBV27 and TRBJ1-6; D gene uncertain. Germline V gene lookup returns CDR1 MNHEY and CDR2 SMNVEV (reference sequence). V was clipped by 4 bases and J by 2 bases, with 9 bases between them. This CDR3 is 15 amino acids long. The CDR3 loop is CASSWGGPYNSPLHF. The CDR3 coding sequence is TGTGCCAGCAGTTGGGGAGGACCCTATAATTCACCCCTCCACTTT.

This clone was seen only a few times. The V gene is TRBV7-9, the J gene TRBJ2-7; a possible D gene is TRBD2 (6 bases). The germline CDR1 and CDR2 sequences are SEHNR and FQNEAQ (reference sequence). The CDR3 loop spans 12 amino acids. V gave up 5 bases and J gave up 3 bases, with 8 bases separating them. The CDR3 region has the DNA TGTGCCAGCAGCGGGGACTTCTACGAGCAGTACTTC. This codes for CASSGDFYEQYF.

This clone was observed a few times. The chain is built from TRBV5-4 and TRBJ2-7, with 11 bases lining up with TRBD1. The germline V gene encodes CDR1 SGHNT and CDR2 YYREEE (reference sequence). V lost 3 bases and J lost 2; bases outside the gene matches: 4. The CDR3 spans 15 residues. This CDR3 reads CASSSPGQGAYEQYF. In nucleotides, the CDR3 is TGTGCCAGCAGCTCGCCGGGACAGGGGGCCTACGAGCAGTACTTC. Complete variable domain (other parts from reference TRBV5-4 and TRBJ2-7): ETGVTQSPTHLIKTRGQQVTLRCSSQSGHNTVSWYQQALGQGPQFIFQYYREEENGRGNFPPRFSGLQFPNYSSELNVNALELDDSALYLCASSSPGQGAYEQYFGPGTRLTVT.

This clone was seen a single time. The chain uses TRBV19 and TRBJ1-2; the D gene is possibly TRBD1 (5 bases). V was trimmed by 2 bases and J by 5 bases, leaving 18 bases between them. Germline V CDR1 and CDR2: LNHDA, SQIVND (reference sequence). The CDR3 has 16 amino acids. The CDR3: CASSIKSQGSGYGYTF. The CDR3 DNA reads TGTGCCAGTAGTATAAAGTCCCAGGGAAGTGGATATGGCTACACCTTC. The complete variable domain, with remaining parts taken from reference TRBV19 and TRBJ1-2, reads DGGITQSPKYLFRKEGQNVTLSCEQNLNHDAMYWYRQDPGQGLRLIYYSQIVNDFQKGDIAEGYSVSREKKESFPLTVTSAQKNPTAFYLCASSIKSQGSGYGYTFGSGTRLTVV.

The chain joins TRBV27 to TRBJ1-6; 8 nucleotides match TRBD1. CDR3 size: 13 residues. The V and J ends lost 5 bases and 6 bases, in that order; junction bases with no gene match: 0. Germline CDR1 is MNHEY and CDR2 is SMNVEV (reference sequence). Written as DNA, the CDR3 is TGTGCCAGCAGTGGACAGGGTAATTCACCCCTCCACTTT. It translates to CASSGQGNSPLHF.